This passage covers 13 T cell receptor beta chains from one sample sequenced in a study of cytotoxic CD8 clonotypes in ibrutinib-treated CLL. Some clones are missing from TCRdb's copy, which holds only in-frame ones; the method was immunoSEQ multiplex PCR. The table lists 150,000 to 250,000 clones, approximately 72% of them singletons. Sequenced material: PBMCs, taken after 24 months of ibrutinib treatment. All receptors come from a human donor with chronic lymphocytic leukemia.

Details on this clone: Other DNA variants within this sample encode the same CDR3. The J gene is TRBJ2-7, the V gene TRBV25-1; possibly TRBD1 for D (6 bases). V dropped 5 bases and J dropped 4 bases, with 6 bases sitting between them. CDR3 length: 11 amino acids. Germline V lookup: CDR1 MGHDK, CDR2 SYGVNS. The chain's CDR3 is CASSTGYEQYF. For the CDR3, the DNA is TGTGCCAGCAGTACAGGGTACGAGCAGTACTTC.

The rearrangement uses TRBV27 and TRBJ2-5; D gene uncertain. Trimming removed 1 base from V and 1 base from J, with 10 bases in between. The CDR3 spans 15 residues. Germline V gene sequence: CDR1 MNHEY, CDR2 SMNVEV (reference sequence). The CDR3 region is CASSLYGMPQETQYF. The CDR3, as DNA: TGTGCCAGCAGTTTATACGGCATGCCCCAAGAGACCCAGTACTTC.

This clone was found a few times. This chain connects TRBV7-9 to TRBJ1-5; D is possibly TRBD1 (5 bases). The CDR3 is made up of 18 amino acids. Germline-derived CDR1 and CDR2 are SEHNR and FQNEAQ (reference sequence). V was clipped by 3 bases and J by 0 bases, with 18 bases between them. The DNA for the CDR3 is TGTGCCAGCAGCTTCGGGGACTTCGAAATCGATAGCAATCAGCCCCAGCATTTT. It is translated as CASSFGDFEIDSNQPQHF.

The chain couples TRBV7-8 to TRBJ2-5; a weak D match, TRBD2 (7 bases). Trimming left V 2 bases short and J 0 bases short, with 22 bases between. This CDR3 spans 19 amino acids. CDR1 SGHVS and CDR2 FQNEAQ come from the germline V gene. The CDR3, as DNA: TGTGCCAGCAGCTTAAGGCCCCCTCCGGGGAGGGGGTACCAAGAGACCCAGTACTTC. Its translation: CASSLRPPPGRGYQETQYF.

The chain uses TRBV7-3 and TRBJ2-7, with D maybe TRBD2 (5 bases). The V end lost 4 bases, the J end lost 5 bases, and 36 bases lay between the germline ends. Germline CDR1 is SGHTA and CDR2 is FQGTGA. The CDR3 runs 21 residues. CDR3 bases: TGTGCCAGCAGCTGGGCCACTGGGGAGAGACGCCCACACCTAACGGCGGACGAGCAGTACTTC. Amino acid sequence: CASSWATGERRPHLTADEQYF.

The chain employs TRBV5-8 and TRBJ2-3; D may correspond to TRBD1 or TRBD2 (5 bases each). The V and J ends lost 4 bases and 3 bases respectively, with 21 bases between them. The CDR3 loop spans 17 amino acids. Germline loops: CDR1 SGHTS, CDR2 YDEGEE. The DNA of the CDR3 is TGTGCCAGCAGCCCCCATTTCCCGGGACGTAAGACAGATACGCAGTATTTT. It encodes CASSPHFPGRKTDTQYF.

A note on this clone: Other DNA sequences within the sample encode an identical CDR3. In nucleotides, the CDR3 is TGTGCCAGCAGTCCGGGACAGTCCTACGAGCAGTACTTC. This encodes CASSPGQSYEQYF. The chain employs TRBV28 and TRBJ2-7; TRBD1 matches at 7 bases. The CDR3 length is 13 residues. The J segment lost 1 base and the V segment lost 5 bases, leaving 2 bases of the junction unmatched. Germline lookup yields CDR1 MDHEN and CDR2 SYDVKM. Full variable domain (missing parts from reference TRBV28 and TRBJ2-7): DVKVTQSSRYLVKRTGEKVFLECVQDMDHENMFWYRQDPGLGLRLIYFSYDVKMKEKGDIPEGYSVSREKKERFSLILESASTNQTSMYLCASSPGQSYEQYFGPGTRLTVT.

The genes are TRBV29-1 and TRBJ2-7, with D perhaps matching TRBD2 (6 bases). Germline values: CDR1 SQVTM, CDR2 ANQGSEA. The germline V and J ends were trimmed by 1 base and 3 bases, with 10 bases remaining between them. The CDR3 sequence is 13 residues long. The CDR3 region is CSVEASADYEQYF. The CDR3 nucleotides read TGCAGCGTTGAAGCTAGCGCCGACTACGAGCAGTACTTC.

V is TRBV7-3 and J is TRBJ2-5; D ambiguous. Germline values: CDR1 SGHTA, CDR2 FQGTGA. The CDR3 totals 13 residues. With 1 base removed from V and 5 bases from J, the gap between germline ends came to 8 bases. As DNA, the CDR3 is TGTGCCAGCAGCTTAATTTTGGGGGAGACCCAGTACTTC. It specifies CASSLILGETQYF.

J is TRBJ1-2 and V is TRBV9, with D possibly matching TRBD1 (6 bases). The CDR3 totals 14 residues. The V and J ends lost 3 bases and 0 bases respectively, with 9 bases between them. The germline V gene encodes CDR1 SGDLS and CDR2 YYNGEE. CDR3 sequence reads: CASSAGQSNYGYTF. Written as DNA, the CDR3 is TGTGCCAGCAGCGCCGGACAGTCTAACTATGGCTACACCTTC.

The J gene is TRBJ2-7, the V gene TRBV25-1; 8 bases fit TRBD2. CDR3 size: 17 residues. Germline V gives CDR1 MGHDK, CDR2 SYGVNS. The J segment lost 0 bases and the V segment lost 0 bases, leaving 7 bases of the junction unmatched. Written as DNA, the CDR3 is TGTGCCAGCAGTGAATATTTTTCGGCGGGAGGCTCCTACGAGCAGTACTTC. It translates to CASSEYFSAGGSYEQYF.

This chain links TRBV5-8 with TRBJ2-7; 8 nucleotides agree with TRBD1. Germline V lookup: CDR1 SGHTS, CDR2 YDEGEE. This CDR3 has 15 residues. Losses at the gene ends were 5 bases for V and 6 bases for J; bases not matched to a gene: 13. In nucleotides, the CDR3 is TGTGCCAGCAGTCAGCGCGGACAGGGCCTTTCCGAGCAGTACTTC. This gives the protein CASSQRGQGLSEQYF.

This clone was seen just once. This chain joins TRBV5-1 and TRBJ1-1, with 10 nucleotides matching TRBD1. CDR1 SGHRS and CDR2 YFSETQ come from the germline V gene. The CDR3 totals 13 residues. V lost 3 bases to trimming and J lost 8 bases; unmatched junction nucleotides: 4. The CDR3 is CASSWGQGKEAFF. The CDR3 DNA reads as TGCGCCAGCAGCTGGGGACAGGGGAAAGAAGCTTTCTTT.